This entry lists 24 T cell receptor beta chains sequenced from one sample in a study of beta chain features in type 1 diabetes. The antigens these receptors bind are not known. Study-level results: Researchers report that Type 1 diabetes patients had moderately but significantly shorter TCRB CDR3s across all four CD4+ subsets.

The entirety of the isolated RNA underwent reverse transcription, so expressed TCRB transcripts were sequenced. The assay was immunoSEQ multiplex PCR, and TCRdb's table has in-frame clones only and misses some. The sample holds 250,000 or so clones, about 15% seen once. Material: naive CD4+ T cells from blood. These receptors came from a man aged 25 to 40 with type 1 diabetes.

V gene TRBV10-3 combines with J gene TRBJ2-7, with TRBD1 as a possible D gene (6 bases). The length of the CDR3 is 13 residues. Trimming left V 4 bases short and J 3 bases short, with 10 bases between. CDR1 and CDR2 (germline): ENHRY, SYGVKD. CDR3 in DNA: TGTGCCATCAGTGGGACAGCTATCTACGAGCAGTACTTC. It codes for CAISGTAIYEQYF.

This chain uses TRBV7-9 with TRBJ1-4; D is perhaps TRBD1 (5 bases). The V gene's germline CDR1 is SEHNR and CDR2 FQNEAQ (reference sequence). This CDR3 has 15 amino acids. Trimming took 2 bases from V and 1 from J, leaving 8 bases between them. This CDR3 reads CASSLLQGTNEKLFF. The CDR3 coding sequence is TGTGCCAGCAGCTTACTCCAGGGAACTAATGAAAAACTGTTTTTT. Supplemented by reference TRBV7-9 and TRBJ1-4, the full variable domain reads DTGVSQNPRHKITKRGQNVTFRCDPISEHNRLYWYRQTLGQGPEFLTYFQNEAQLEKSRLLSDRFSAERPKGSFSTLEIQRTEQGDSAMYLCASSLLQGTNEKLFFGSGTQLSVL.

The chain uses TRBV30 and TRBJ1-3; D possibly corresponds to TRBD1 (5 bases). V shed 2 bases and J shed 0 bases, with 11 bases lying between them. The CDR3 is made up of 15 amino acids. Per the germline V gene, CDR1 is GTSNPN and CDR2 is SVGIG (reference sequence). The CDR3 DNA sequence: TGTGCCTGGAGTCCTTCGACAGTCTCTGGAAACACCATATATTTT. Translated: CAWSPSTVSGNTIYF.

This clone was counted a few times. The V call is TRBV29-1, the J call TRBJ1-4; 9 positions match TRBD1. The CDR3 covers 13 residues. Trimming took 6 bases from V and 6 from J; bases not matched to a gene: 5. CDR1 SQVTM and CDR2 ANQGSEA come from the germline V gene. The DNA for the CDR3 is TGCAGCGTGGCCGGGACAGGGTATGAAAAACTGTTTTTT. It codes for CSVAGTGYEKLFF. Variable domain in full (rest from reference TRBV29-1 and TRBJ1-4): SAVISQKPSRDICQRGTSLTIQCQVDSQVTMMFWYRQQPGQSLTLIATANQGSEATYESGFVIDKFPISRPNLTFSTLTVSNMSPEDSSIYLCSVAGTGYEKLFFGSGTQLSVL.

This clone showed up just a few times. This chain joins TRBV5-1 and TRBJ1-5; 10 nucleotides agree with TRBD1. The length of the CDR3 is 17 residues. V dropped 0 bases and J dropped 10; count of bases not matched to a gene: 13. The germline V gene encodes CDR1 SGHRS and CDR2 YFSETQ. The CDR3 sequence: CASSLGGTGDIISPQHF. DNA of the CDR3: TGCGCCAGCAGCTTGGGTGGGACAGGGGATATTATCAGCCCCCAGCATTTT.

This chain uses TRBV10-3 with TRBJ2-7, with D perhaps matching TRBD2 (5 bases). V lost 4 bases and J 4 bases, leaving 8 bases between the germline ends. Germline V gene sequence: CDR1 ENHRY, CDR2 SYGVKD. This CDR3 contains 12 residues. The CDR3 loop reads CAISGGSYEQYF. In DNA, the CDR3 is TGTGCCATCAGTGGCGGGTCATACGAGCAGTACTTC.

The chain carries TRBV29-1 and TRBJ1-1, with a tentative D call TRBD1 (6 bases). Deletions cut 7 bases from V and 0 bases from J, with 21 bases between. This CDR3 has 16 amino acids. CDR1 and CDR2 from the germline V gene are SQVTM and ANQGSEA. Here the CDR3 reads CSALTIPRGMNTEAFF. Here the CDR3 DNA reads TGCAGCGCCCTGACAATCCCAAGGGGGATGAACACTGAAGCTTTCTTT.

This clone was seen more than once but under ten times. V gene TRBV9 combines with J gene TRBJ1-2; a weak D match, TRBD1 (6 bases). Germline CDR1 is SGDLS and CDR2 is YYNGEE. Trimming cost V 3 bases and J 0 bases, with 18 bases left between them. The CDR3 loop spans 17 amino acids. The CDR3 sequence: CASSAAAGATPNYGYTF. DNA of the CDR3: TGTGCCAGCAGCGCCGCGGCGGGGGCCACTCCTAACTATGGCTACACCTTC. Filled out from reference TRBV9 and TRBJ1-2, the complete variable domain reads DSGVTQTPKHLITATGQRVTLRCSPRSGDLSVYWYQQSLDQGLQFLIQYYNGEERAKGNILERFSAQQFPDLHSELNLSSLELGDSALYFCASSAAAGATPNYGYTFGSGTRLTVV.

The rearrangement uses TRBV18 and TRBJ2-1; 10 nucleotides line up with TRBD1. The CDR3 extends over 14 amino acids. V shed 8 bases, J shed 7 bases, and the junction held 8 bases outside the gene matches. Germline V gives CDR1 KGHSH, CDR2 LQKENI. Written as DNA, the CDR3 is TGTGCCAGCCACCGGGACAGGGGAGTTAATGAGCAGTTCTTC. This sequence encodes CASHRDRGVNEQFF.

This rearrangement joins TRBV19 to TRBJ2-7; 9 nucleotides agree with TRBD1. Trimming removed 5 bases from V and 4 bases from J; junction bases left unmatched: 9. CDR1 LNHDA and CDR2 SQIVND come from the germline V gene (reference sequence). There are 15 residues in the CDR3. The CDR3 protein is CASSSYRGQGYEQYF. The CDR3 DNA is TGTGCCAGTAGTTCTTACAGGGGACAGGGTTACGAGCAGTACTTC. The variable domain in full, completed from reference TRBV19 and TRBJ2-7, reads DGGITQSPKYLFRKEGQNVTLSCEQNLNHDAMYWYRQDPGQGLRLIYYSQIVNDFQKGDIAEGYSVSREKKESFPLTVTSAQKNPTAFYLCASSSYRGQGYEQYFGPGTRLTVT.

V and J are TRBV5-8 and TRBJ2-7; tentatively, D is TRBD1 (6 bases). The length of the CDR3 is 12 residues. V was cut by 2 bases and J by 11 bases, with 14 bases left in between. Per the germline V gene, CDR1 is SGHTS and CDR2 is YDEGEE. The CDR3 DNA reads TGTGCCAGCAGCTTAGTCAACCGGGACAAGTACTTC. Protein sequence: CASSLVNRDKYF.

This clone was detected a few times. The chain couples TRBV29-1 to TRBJ2-5; D might be TRBD2 (6 bases). The V gene lost 2 bases and the J gene lost 2 bases, with 15 bases spanning the gap. Germline CDR1 is SQVTM and CDR2 is ANQGSEA. There are 15 residues in the CDR3. Here the CDR3 DNA reads TGCAGCGTTGAAAGGTTTGGAGGGCGTCAAGAGACCCAGTACTTC. Translation: CSVERFGGRQETQYF.

This chain's CDR3 is CASSQGDTGTFTDTQYF. CDR3 bases: TGTGCCAGCAGCCAAGGTGATACAGGAACATTCACAGATACGCAGTATTTT. This chain links TRBV4-2 with TRBJ2-3; perhaps TRBD1 as D (5 bases). Germline CDR1 and CDR2: LGHNA and YNFKEQ. Trimming removed 1 base from V and 2 bases from J, with 16 bases in between. CDR3 length: 17 residues.

This clone has only a few counts. The chain links TRBV5-1 to TRBJ1-1, with no clear D. The CDR3 runs to 14 residues. In germline, CDR1 is SGHRS, CDR2 YFSETQ. V lost 1 base and J lost 1, with 8 bases in between. The CDR3 DNA sequence: TGCGCCAGCAGCTTGTCCGGGTCGAACACTGAAGCTTTCTTT. It is translated as CASSLSGSNTEAFF.

This clone was observed a handful of times. The genes are TRBV2 and TRBJ2-6; 7 nucleotides match TRBD1. Losses at the gene ends were 5 bases for V and 1 base for J; bases not matched to a gene: 8. Germline V gives CDR1 SNHLY, CDR2 FYNNEI. The CDR3 loop spans 17 amino acids. Written as DNA, the CDR3 is TGTGCCAGCAGTTGGACAGGCCCCACATCTGGGGCCAACGTCCTGACTTTC. Its translation: CASSWTGPTSGANVLTF. Looking up the rest from reference TRBV2 and TRBJ2-6 gives the full variable domain: EPEVTQTPSHQVTQMGQEVILRCVPISNHLYFYWYRQILGQKVEFLVSFYNNEISEKSEIFDDQFSVERPDGSNFTLKIRSTKLEDSAMYFCASSWTGPTSGANVLTFGAGSRLTVL.

This clone has just a few counts. The rearrangement links TRBV29-1 to TRBJ2-3, with D perhaps TRBD2 (6 bases). This CDR3 is 13 amino acids long. V gave up 4 bases and J gave up 1 base, with 9 bases separating them. From germline, CDR1 is SQVTM and CDR2 ANQGSEA. The CDR3 DNA follows: TGCAGCGTTGGGGGGGACGGCACAGATACGCAGTATTTT. Amino acid sequence: CSVGGDGTDTQYF.

The chain recombines TRBV7-9 with TRBJ2-1; 10 bases map to TRBD2. V shed 1 base and J 8 bases; nucleotides not matched to a gene: 14. The CDR3 spans 18 residues. Germline lookup yields CDR1 SEHNR and CDR2 FQNEAQ (reference sequence). CDR3 sequence reads: CASSLVPAGGIFLYEQFF. CDR3 bases: TGTGCCAGCAGCTTAGTCCCAGCGGGAGGGATCTTTCTCTATGAGCAGTTCTTC.

The chain is built from TRBV29-1 and TRBJ1-2, with 9 bases that match TRBD1. The germline V gene encodes CDR1 SQVTM and CDR2 ANQGSEA. The CDR3 is 12 amino acids. V trimming: 6 bases; J trimming: 12 bases; junction bases outside the gene matches: 11. The CDR3 DNA is TGCAGCGTCGCCGGGACAGGGCGCCCAAACACCTTC. Its translation is CSVAGTGRPNTF.

V gene TRBV6-1 combines with J gene TRBJ2-5; 10 nucleotides agree with TRBD2. With 2 bases clipped from V and 3 bases from J, the junction kept 9 bases outside the gene matches. This CDR3 region has 17 residues. From germline, CDR1 is MNHNS and CDR2 SASEGT. The CDR3 DNA follows: TGTGCCAGCAGTGAACCCAGCGGGGGGGCCGGGAAAGAGACCCAGTACTTC. Encoded protein: CASSEPSGGAGKETQYF.

This rearrangement joins TRBV9 to TRBJ2-1; 10 bases align to TRBD2. V lost 6 bases to trimming and J lost 10 bases; unmatched junction nucleotides: 10. The CDR3 runs 14 residues. Germline CDR1 reads SGDLS; CDR2 reads YYNGEE. The CDR3 DNA reads TGTGCCAGCACCTCGTCTAGCGGGAGCGACGAGCAGTTCTTC. Translating gives CASTSSSGSDEQFF.

This clone was counted a few times. The V gene is TRBV4-1, the J gene TRBJ2-7, with D possibly TRBD2 on 6 matching bases. V was cut by 3 bases and J by 1 base, with 19 bases left in between. The germline gives CDR1 MGHRA, CDR2 YSYEKL. The CDR3 sequence is 17 residues long. CDR3 coding DNA: TGCGCCAGCAGCCATGGATCCAGGTTGGAGGGGTCCTACGAGCAGTACTTC. This encodes CASSHGSRLEGSYEQYF.

This chain connects TRBV27 to TRBJ1-2; the match to TRBD1 covers 7 bases. V lost 3 bases, J lost 7 bases, and 5 bases stayed unmatched. CDR1 is MNHEY and CDR2 is SMNVEV in the germline V gene (reference sequence). The CDR3 has 13 amino acids. The CDR3 DNA reads TGTGCCAGCAGTTTCCGACAGGGTGGTGGCTACACCTTC. Its translation is CASSFRQGGGYTF.

This clone showed up just a few times. The rearrangement links TRBV7-9 to TRBJ2-7, with D tentatively TRBD2 (5 bases). The germline gives CDR1 SEHNR, CDR2 FQNEAQ (reference sequence). V lost 0 bases and J lost 3, with 12 bases in between. This CDR3 has 15 residues. For the CDR3, the DNA is TGTGCCAGCAGCTTAGCTCGAGGGCTCGGCTACGAGCAGTACTTC. Amino acid sequence: CASSLARGLGYEQYF.

This clone was counted between two and nine times. The gene calls are TRBV6-6 and TRBJ2-5; D ambiguous. Germline CDR1 is MNHNY and CDR2 is SVGAGI (reference sequence). Trimming shortened V by 5 bases and J by 0 bases, and 10 bases separated the two germline ends. CDR3 size: 14 residues. The CDR3 is CASSTTEYQETQYF. As DNA, the CDR3 is TGTGCCAGCAGTACAACAGAGTACCAAGAGACCCAGTACTTC.